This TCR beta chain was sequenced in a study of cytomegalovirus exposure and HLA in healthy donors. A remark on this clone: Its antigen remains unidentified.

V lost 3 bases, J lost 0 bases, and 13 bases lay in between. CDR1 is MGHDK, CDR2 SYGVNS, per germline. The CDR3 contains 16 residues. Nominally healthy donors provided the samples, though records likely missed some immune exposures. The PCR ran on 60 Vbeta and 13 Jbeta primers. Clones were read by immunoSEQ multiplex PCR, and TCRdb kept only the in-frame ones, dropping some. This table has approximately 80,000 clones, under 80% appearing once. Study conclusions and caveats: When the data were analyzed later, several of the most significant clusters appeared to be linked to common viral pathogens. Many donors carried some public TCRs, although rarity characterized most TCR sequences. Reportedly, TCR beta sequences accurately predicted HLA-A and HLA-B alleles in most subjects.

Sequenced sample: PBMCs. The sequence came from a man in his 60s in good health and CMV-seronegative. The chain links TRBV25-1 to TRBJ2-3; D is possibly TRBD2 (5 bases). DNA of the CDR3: TGTGCCAGCAGTGATGTGGCTAGCCGAAGCACAGATACGCAGTATTTT. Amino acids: CASSDVASRSTDTQYF. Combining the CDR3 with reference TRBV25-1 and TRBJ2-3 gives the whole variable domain EADIYQTPRYLVIGTGKKITLECSQTMGHDKMYWYQQDPGMELHLIHYSYGVNSTEKGDLSSESTVSRIRTEHFPLTLESARPSHTSQYLCASSDVASRSTDTQYFGPGTRLTVL.